This section outlines one T cell receptor (beta chain) sequence together with its context. The target antigen is unknown. A junction boundary mismatches the germline segment, possibly from a read error. The sample providers were healthy Caucasian people from Russia, aged roughly 6 to 90. This entry comes from a study of blood T cells in healthy people across ages. Broader study findings: Long-lived donors carried more naive CD4+ cells and greater diversity than aged donors. Diversity estimates from one million T cells were considered underestimates.

Alongside a J-beta primer mix, a sample-barcoded 5' primer served in a second PCR lasting about 7 to 11 cycles. A template-switch adaptor that had 12 random nucleotides put a tag on each cDNA molecule. TCRdb called the 5' RACE reads again in MiXCR, with one record for every CDR3 protein. The data contain about 1 million distinct CDR3 sequences, 40% to 55% of them singletons. Input material: blood. The sequence was obtained from an older woman in good health.

CDR3 sequence reads: CASCYDDHGTGELFF. CDR3 DNA: TGTGCCAGCTGTTACGACGATCACGGCACCGGGGAGCTGTTTTTT. The chain recombines TRBV6-6 with TRBJ2-2; D uncertain. The CDR3 is made up of 15 amino acids. Germline values: CDR1 MNHNY, CDR2 SVGAGI (reference sequence).